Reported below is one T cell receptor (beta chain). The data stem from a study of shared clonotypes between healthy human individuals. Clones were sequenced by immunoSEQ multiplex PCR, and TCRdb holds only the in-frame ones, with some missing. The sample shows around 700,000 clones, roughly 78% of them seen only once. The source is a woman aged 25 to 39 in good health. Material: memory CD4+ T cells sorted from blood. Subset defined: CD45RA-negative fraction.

DNA of the CDR3: TGCAGCGTTGATGGACTAGCGACCGGGGAGCTGTTTTTT. This sequence encodes CSVDGLATGELFF. V is TRBV29-1 and J is TRBJ2-2, with TRBD2 matching over 9 bases. Germline V gene sequence: CDR1 SQVTM, CDR2 ANQGSEA. The V gene end was trimmed by 3 bases and the J gene end by 5 bases; junction bases not matched to a gene: 1. This CDR3 comprises 13 residues.